A selection of T cell receptor beta chains follows, all from one sample in a study of T cells in Graves' hyperthyroidism and ophthalmopathy. TCRdb analysed the multiplex PCR reads with MiXCR anew, one entry per CDR3 protein. This table has almost 250,000 distinct CDR3 sequences, around 26% appearing once. The specimen sequenced was blood. These receptors were collected from a woman aged 40 to 50 with Graves' ophthalmopathy. CDR3s include the opening cysteine and the closing phenylalanine or tryptophan. The order of the fields is V gene, D gene, CDR3 protein. The D gene is left open where the match is weak.

TRBV28,TRBD2,CASSPSTSGSSPYEQYF
TRBV7-2,NA,CASSLGVGVRDGQFF
TRBV29-1,NA,CSVEEGRGGETQYF
TRBV19,TRBD1,CASSTDRMNTEAFF
TRBV12-3/TRBV12-4,NA,CASSHPGTPEDLHF
TRBV3-1,TRBD1,CASSQEGQGGNTIYF
TRBV29-1,TRBD2,CSARLAGGPEQYF
TRBV13,NA,CASSRGSYEQYF
TRBV2,NA,CASSEGGWAINQPQHF
TRBV6-1,NA,CASSGQGYGYTF
TRBV5-6,NA,CASSLDGTLETQYF
TRBV18,TRBD2,CASSQTGGETQYF
TRBV20-1,NA,CSAPTANYGYTF
TRBV9,NA,CASSVGVGNTIYF
TRBV20-1,TRBD2,CSATSTSGRAYEQYF
TRBV20-1,TRBD2,CSARAGPVQYF
TRBV15,NA,CATSRAYSQRVGYTF
TRBV12-3/TRBV12-4,TRBD1,CASSLQGQDQETQYF
TRBV7-2,NA,CASSVFITEAFF
TRBV20-1,NA,CSAQTGTETQYF
TRBV6-5,NA,CASLVRGTVYEQYF
TRBV5-5,NA,CASSLDRLDGYTF
TRBV12-3/TRBV12-4,NA,CASSPGRSYNEQFF
TRBV29-1,NA,CSVERDYYGYTF
TRBV2,TRBD1,CASSEALWEGQGNNQPQHF
TRBV6-5,NA,CASSYSDRVWTEAFF
TRBV11-2,NA,CASSCNLIYTF
TRBV10-1,TRBD1,CASSEAHSPRTGGTNTGELFF
TRBV6-5,TRBD1,CASSSPGQGGNTEAFF